Listed below are T cell receptor beta chains from one sample, sequenced in a study of post-analysis software for immune sequencing data. Each CDR3 protein is one row after TCRdb ran MiXCR on the PCR reads. The data show hundreds of thousands of distinct CDR3 sequences, 25% to 30% seen once. The material sequenced was blood. Receptors originate from a girl aged 10-17 years with multiple sclerosis. CDR3s include the opening cysteine and the closing phenylalanine or tryptophan. D genes are given only for firm matches. A row's size may be missing; if present it is once, few, many or a size class.

j_call v_call clone_size d_call cdr3_aa cdr3_nt
TRBJ2-1 TRBV20-1 few . CSAGLSGNEQFF TGCAGTGCCGGACTGTCCGGCAATGAGCAGTTCTTC
TRBJ1-4 TRBV5-5 . . CASSRSDNNEKLFF TGTGCCAGCAGCCGGTCGGACAATAATGAAAAACTGTTTTTT
TRBJ2-5 TRBV3-1 few . CASSHGRVQYF TGTGCCAGCAGCCACGGCCGGGTGCAGTACTTC
TRBJ1-1 TRBV29-1 . . CSAGEWGDTEAFF TGCAGCGCCGGAGAGTGGGGGGACACTGAAGCTTTCTTT
TRBJ2-4 TRBV4-2 few . CASSQASDLAKNIQYF TGTGCCAGCAGCCAAGCCTCGGACCTAGCCAAAAACATTCAGTACTTC
TRBJ1-2 TRBV11-2 . . CASRNQGTPAGYTF TGTGCCAGCAGGAATCAGGGAACACCGGCCGGCTACACCTTC
TRBJ1-5 TRBV29-1 few . CSIQMGADQPQHF TGCAGCATCCAAATGGGGGCGGATCAGCCCCAGCATTTT
TRBJ1-2 TRBV5-1 . TRBD1 CASSRGQGVGGYTF TGCGCCAGCAGCCGGGGACAGGGTGTAGGAGGCTACACCTTC
TRBJ2-1 TRBV28 . . CASSLPYTEQFF TGTGCCAGCAGTTTACCATACACCGAGCAGTTCTTC
TRBJ2-1 TRBV11-2 few TRBD2 CASSLDAPSGGNNEQFF TGTGCCAGCAGCTTAGATGCCCCTAGCGGGGGGAACAATGAGCAGTTCTTC
TRBJ2-3 TRBV5-1 . . CASSLGDSPDTQYF TGCGCCAGCAGCTTGGGCGACAGTCCAGATACGCAGTATTTT
TRBJ1-1 TRBV6-1 . . CASSEANWAPGTEAFF TGTGCCAGCAGTGAGGCAAACTGGGCGCCCGGAACTGAAGCTTTCTTT
TRBJ1-2 TRBV14 few . CASSQETAHGYTF TGTGCCAGCAGCCAAGAGACGGCACATGGCTACACCTTC
TRBJ2-1 TRBV20-1 . . CSAREGGPTEQFF TGCAGTGCTAGAGAGGGCGGGCCCACAGAGCAGTTCTTC
TRBJ1-5 TRBV7-2 . TRBD1 CASSLVGGGQPQHF TGTGCCAGCAGCTTAGTAGGGGGCGGTCAGCCCCAGCATTTT
TRBJ2-5 TRBV29-1 . . CSAGTGMETQYF TGCAGCGCTGGCACTGGGATGGAGACCCAGTACTTC
TRBJ2-5 TRBV11-2 . . CASSSPSGEGSRETQYF TGTGCCAGCAGCTCGCCCAGTGGGGAAGGGAGCAGAGAGACCCAGTACTTC
TRBJ1-3 TRBV6-5 . TRBD1 CASRTGTGLGNTIYF TGTGCCAGCAGGACCGGGACAGGGCTCGGAAACACCATATATTTT
TRBJ2-7 TRBV6-5 . TRBD1 CASRPQGAQQYF TGTGCCAGCAGACCACAGGGGGCCCAGCAGTACTTC
TRBJ1-1 TRBV7-9 . . CASSLGPRALGTEAFF TGTGCCAGCAGCTTAGGTCCTCGGGCGTTGGGCACTGAAGCTTTCTTT
TRBJ2-3 TRBV9 . . CANSPDGSTDTQYF TGTGCCAACAGCCCGGACGGTAGCACAGATACGCAGTATTTT
TRBJ2-5 TRBV27 . . CASPPEGQETQYF TGTGCCAGCCCCCCCGAGGGCCAAGAGACCCAGTACTTC
TRBJ2-1 TRBV28 few TRBD1 CASRPDQGADDNEQFF TGTGCCAGCAGACCCGACCAGGGGGCTGACGACAATGAGCAGTTCTTC
TRBJ2-7 TRBV20-1 . . CSARDPSKRAGGQYF TGCAGTGCTAGAGACCCTTCCAAGCGTGCCGGAGGGCAGTACTTC
TRBJ2-5 TRBV9 . . CASSGGAVAETQYF TGTGCCAGCAGCGGGGGGGCTGTTGCGGAGACCCAGTACTTC
TRBJ2-4 TRBV5-5 many . CASSFSPSPGENIQYF TGTGCCAGCAGCTTTTCCCCCTCCCCGGGGGAAAACATTCAGTACTTC
TRBJ2-7 TRBV10-2 many . CASSEGLPYEQYF TGCGCCAGCAGTGAGGGGTTACCTTACGAGCAGTACTTC
TRBJ2-3 TRBV20-1 many . CSAIGRVGASDTQYF TGCAGTGCCATCGGGAGAGTTGGCGCGTCAGATACGCAGTATTTT
TRBJ1-2 TRBV10-2 few . CASSSQGSNYGYTF TGCGCCAGCAGTTCACAGGGCAGTAACTATGGCTACACCTTC
TRBJ2-1 TRBV5-1 . TRBD1 CASRTRPGQGYNEQFF TGCGCCAGCAGAACGAGACCGGGACAGGGTTACAATGAGCAGTTCTTC
TRBJ2-5 TRBV6-5 . . CASSYSSRTKQETQYF TGTGCCAGCAGTTACTCGTCAAGAACCAAGCAAGAGACCCAGTACTTC
TRBJ1-2 TRBV5-1 few TRBD1 CASSLATGSDGYTF TGCGCCAGCAGCTTGGCGACAGGGTCGGATGGCTACACCTTC
TRBJ2-5 TRBV27 few . CASSWTAGETQYF TGTGCCAGCAGCTGGACGGCGGGGGAGACCCAGTACTTC
TRBJ2-5 TRBV3-1 few . CASSQFLLGQGVRETQYF TGTGCCAGCAGCCAATTCCTTCTCGGGCAGGGCGTCAGGGAGACCCAGTACTTC
TRBJ2-1 TRBV5-1 . . CASSRPGSGGNEQFF TGCGCCAGCAGCCGACCGGGGTCTGGGGGGAATGAGCAGTTCTTC
TRBJ2-4 TRBV27 . . CASSLFSNIAKNIQYF TGTGCCAGCAGTTTATTCTCAAATATAGCCAAAAACATTCAGTACTTC
TRBJ2-1 TRBV11-2 many TRBD2 CASSFPNPGLADYLSYNEQFF TGTGCCAGCAGCTTCCCGAACCCGGGACTAGCGGATTACCTCTCCTACAATGAGCAGTTCTTC
TRBJ2-7 TRBV5-1 few . CASSFDLRGEQYF TGCGCCAGCAGCTTTGACCTCAGGGGCGAGCAGTACTTC
TRBJ1-3 TRBV9 once . CASSVAGHPSGNTIYF TGTGCCAGCAGCGTAGCCGGACATCCGTCTGGAAACACCATATATTTT
TRBJ2-3 TRBV4-3 few TRBD1 CASSQGGPGQATDTQYF TGCGCCAGCAGCCAAGGGGGGCCGGGACAGGCCACAGATACGCAGTATTTT
TRBJ1-4 TRBV12-3/TRBV12-4 . . CASGVRANEKLFF TGTGCCAGTGGGGTGAGGGCTAATGAAAAACTGTTTTTT
TRBJ2-7 TRBV5-1 . . CASIPIYSGYEQYF TGCGCCAGCATCCCCATTTATTCAGGCTACGAGCAGTACTTC
TRBJ2-1 TRBV5-5 few . CASSPQDARAYNEQFF TGTGCCAGCAGCCCCCAGGACGCCCGGGCCTACAATGAGCAGTTCTTC
TRBJ2-3 TRBV10-3 few . CATTAGFSGADTQYF TGTGCCACGACGGCCGGTTTTTCGGGGGCCGATACGCAGTATTTT
TRBJ2-1 TRBV5-1 . . CASSLDLSFSYNEQFF TGCGCCAGCAGCTTGGATTTATCGTTCTCCTACAATGAGCAGTTCTTC
TRBJ2-3 TRBV6-5 . . CASSYTMEQGLEPPTDTQYF TGTGCCAGCAGTTACACAATGGAACAGGGTCTGGAACCCCCCACAGATACGCAGTATTTT
TRBJ2-7 TRBV28 . . CASGETPTYEQYF TGTGCCAGCGGGGAAACTCCTACCTACGAGCAGTACTTC
TRBJ2-1 TRBV14 few TRBD1 CASSLPGQGDNEQFF TGTGCCAGCAGCCTACCGGGACAGGGGGACAATGAGCAGTTCTTC
TRBJ2-5 TRBV6-1 . . CASSDLEEKETQYF TGTGCCAGCAGTGATCTTGAGGAGAAAGAGACCCAGTACTTC
TRBJ2-7 TRBV3-1 few . CASSQDVTGRIQYF TGTGCCAGCAGCCAAGATGTCACAGGGCGGATTCAGTACTTC
TRBJ2-2 TRBV11-2 few TRBD2 CASSLGPRAGGNTGELFF TGTGCCAGCAGCTTAGGCCCCAGAGCGGGAGGGAACACCGGGGAGCTGTTTTTT
TRBJ1-5 TRBV2 . TRBD1 CASRKGAYSNQPQHF TGTGCCAGCAGAAAGGGGGCATATAGCAATCAGCCCCAGCATTTT